This TCR beta chain was identified during a study of regulatory T cells in long-lasting Graves disease. Time point reported: persistent/refractory GD, antithyroid drugs over 5 years with positive TRAb. From PBMCs, RNA was extracted and then used to make the TCR library. Enrollment of patients was through an endocrinology department in Xi'an, China. Sequencing libraries for TCR beta were prepared with iRepertoire HTBI primers and Arm-PCR of CDR3 regions. MiXCR, run by TCRdb on the multiplex PCR reads, gives a single entry per CDR3 protein. The table records about 660,000 distinct CDR3 sequences, approximately 31% of them present only once. This clonotype was sampled from a female donor with Graves disease. Sample: peripheral blood mononuclear cells (PBMCs), taken when the disease was refractory, from a patient treated with antithyroid drugs.

As DNA, the CDR3 is TGTGCCAGCAGTGAACGGACGGGAAACACAGATACGCAGTATTTT. Amino acids: CASSERTGNTDTQYF. This chain joins TRBV6-1 and TRBJ2-3; D may be TRBD2 (5 bases). The germline V gene has CDR1 MNHNS and CDR2 SASEGT. V gave up 2 bases and J gave up 2 bases, with 11 bases separating them. The CDR3 extends over 15 amino acids.